These T cell receptor beta chains were read from a single sample in a study of cytomegalovirus exposure and HLA in healthy donors. Clones were sequenced by immunoSEQ multiplex PCR, and TCRdb holds only the in-frame ones, with some missing. The sample lists about 140,000 clones, 79% occurring once. Sequenced: PBMCs. The receptors come from a man aged 40-55 years in good health and CMV-seropositive. The CDR3 runs from the conserved cysteine through the conserved F or W. A D gene is named only where the DNA matches it firmly.

CDR3aa,CDR3nt,v_gene,j_gene,d_gene
CASSLGLAGGISSYNEQFF,TGTGCCAGCAGCTTGGGACTAGCGGGAGGCATATCCTCCTACAATGAGCAGTTCTTC,TRBV5-5,TRBJ2-1,TRBD2
CASSPGQNEKLFF,TGTGCCAGCAGCCCCGGACAGAATGAAAAACTGTTTTTT,TRBV7-9,TRBJ1-4,-
CASSPRTGGTQETQYF,TGTGCCAGCAGCCCACGAACGGGAGGCACCCAAGAGACCCAGTACTTC,TRBV4-2,TRBJ2-5,TRBD2
CASPIFGGKVSEQFF,TGTGCCAGCCCCATCTTCGGAGGGAAGGTCAGTGAGCAGTTCTTC,TRBV6-1,TRBJ2-1,-
CASSAQGDRYNSPLHF,TGTGCCAGCAGCGCCCAGGGGGATAGGTATAATTCACCCCTCCACTTT,TRBV9,TRBJ1-6,TRBD1
CSVGDSSGNTIYF,TGCAGCGTTGGGGACAGCTCTGGAAACACCATATATTTT,TRBV29-1,TRBJ1-3,TRBD1
CASSSGLAGLSYNEQFF,TGTGCCAGCAGTTCCGGACTAGCGGGTCTCTCCTACAATGAGCAGTTCTTC,TRBV28,TRBJ2-1,TRBD2
CSAIWGGIDTEAFF,TGCAGCGCTATTTGGGGGGGGATTGACACTGAAGCTTTCTTT,TRBV29-1,TRBJ1-1,-
CASSGLTYNEQFF,TGTGCCAGCAGTGGGCTTACCTACAATGAGCAGTTCTTC,TRBV27,TRBJ2-1,-
CASSFWDRGLEQYF,TGTGCCAGCAGCTTCTGGGACAGGGGGCTCGAGCAGTACTTC,TRBV7-9,TRBJ2-7,TRBD1
CASSQDTQGQGSSGNTIYF,TGCGCCAGCAGCCAAGATACCCAGGGCCAGGGCTCTTCTGGAAACACTATATATTTT,TRBV4-1,TRBJ1-3,-
CASSPTPPAGSSYNEQFF,TGTGCCAGCAGCCCTACACCCCCGGCGGGGTCTTCCTACAATGAGCAGTTCTTC,TRBV27,TRBJ2-1,-